The rows below give T cell receptor beta chains drawn from one sample of a study of blood T cell repertoires in COVID-19. The repertoire was sequenced with immunoSEQ multiplex PCR; TCRdb's copy has only in-frame clones and lacks some. Of fewer than 80,000 clones listed, around nine tenths are singletons. Sequencing input: peripheral blood. Every receptor here comes from a man between 25 and 39 years old with acute or convalescent COVID-19. Both conserved end residues are part of each CDR3. Each record gives: D gene, J gene, V gene, clone size, CDR3 DNA, CDR3 protein. D genes are given only for firm matches. The size field is filled for only some rows; it gives once, few, many or a size class.

D gene: .
J gene: TRBJ2-1
V gene: TRBV6-6
clone size: .
CDR3 DNA: TGTGCCAGCAGGCGACTAGGGAGCTCCTACAATGAGCAGTTCTTC
CDR3 protein: CASRRLGSSYNEQFF

D gene: .
J gene: TRBJ2-2
V gene: TRBV30
clone size: .
CDR3 DNA: TGTGCCTGGACTTTGTCGAGAGCAAGTGGCGGGGAGCTGTTTTTT
CDR3 protein: CAWTLSRASGGELFF

D gene: TRBD1
J gene: TRBJ2-7
V gene: TRBV28
clone size: .
CDR3 DNA: TGTGCCAGCAGCCCCGGGACAGGGTGGTCCTACGAGCAGTACTTC
CDR3 protein: CASSPGTGWSYEQYF

D gene: TRBD2
J gene: TRBJ2-5
V gene: TRBV28
clone size: .
CDR3 DNA: TGTGCCAGCAGTATACGTCTAGCGGTAAAAGAGACCCAGTACTTC
CDR3 protein: CASSIRLAVKETQYF

D gene: TRBD2
J gene: TRBJ2-5
V gene: TRBV11-2
clone size: .
CDR3 DNA: TGTGCCAGCAGCTTTAGCGGGAGTGGGGAGACCCAGTACTTC
CDR3 protein: CASSFSGSGETQYF

D gene: TRBD2
J gene: TRBJ2-1
V gene: TRBV18
clone size: many
CDR3 DNA: TGTGCCAGCTCACCGGCAGCCGGGACTAGCGGTTACAATGAGCAGTTCTTC
CDR3 protein: CASSPAAGTSGYNEQFF

D gene: TRBD2
J gene: TRBJ2-7
V gene: TRBV19
clone size: .
CDR3 DNA: TGTGCCAGTAAGCGGGAGGGGGCCTACGAGCAGTACTTC
CDR3 protein: CASKREGAYEQYF

D gene: .
J gene: TRBJ1-5
V gene: TRBV6-2/TRBV6-3
clone size: few
CDR3 DNA: TGTGCCAGCAGTTACTCGAGGGTTCAGCCCCAGCATTTT
CDR3 protein: CASSYSRVQPQHF

D gene: .
J gene: TRBJ1-1
V gene: TRBV7-9
clone size: .
CDR3 DNA: TGTGCCCACAGCCCCGGGCGGGGAGTGAACACTGAAGCTTTCTTT
CDR3 protein: CAHSPGRGVNTEAFF

D gene: .
J gene: TRBJ1-3
V gene: TRBV2
clone size: .
CDR3 DNA: TGTGCCAGCAGTTCACCCGCCGGGAGTACTAGTGGAAACACCATATATTTT
CDR3 protein: CASSSPAGSTSGNTIYF

D gene: .
J gene: TRBJ2-2
V gene: TRBV3-1/TRBV3-2
clone size: once
CDR3 DNA: TGTGCCAGCGGACCAACAGGGACCGCAGCGAACACCGGGGAGCTGTTTTTT
CDR3 protein: CASGPTGTAANTGELFF

D gene: .
J gene: TRBJ1-1
V gene: TRBV6-5
clone size: few
CDR3 DNA: TGTGCCAGTAACGACTGGGTGGCTTTCTTT
CDR3 protein: CASNDWVAFF

D gene: .
J gene: TRBJ2-1
V gene: TRBV19
clone size: .
CDR3 DNA: TGTGCCAGTAGTATCCTGAGGGGGAGTTCTTTAGGGGGTGAGCAGTTCTTC
CDR3 protein: CASSILRGSSLGGEQFF

D gene: TRBD1
J gene: TRBJ1-5
V gene: TRBV6-6
clone size: .
CDR3 DNA: TGTGCCAGCAGTCCGATCCCACAGGGGAATCAACGTCAGCCCCAGCATTTT
CDR3 protein: CASSPIPQGNQRQPQHF

D gene: TRBD2
J gene: TRBJ2-1
V gene: TRBV6-5
clone size: .
CDR3 DNA: TGTGCCAGCACCTCCGGGACTAGCGGCTACAATGAGCAGTTCTTC
CDR3 protein: CASTSGTSGYNEQFF

D gene: TRBD2
J gene: TRBJ2-4
V gene: TRBV28
clone size: .
CDR3 DNA: TGTGCCAGCAGTGCATTGGAAGGACTAGCGGGCCCCAAAAACATTCAGTACTTC
CDR3 protein: CASSALEGLAGPKNIQYF

D gene: TRBD1
J gene: TRBJ2-1
V gene: TRBV5-1
clone size: once
CDR3 DNA: TGCGCCAGCAGCGAGGGACAGACGCAGTTCTTC
CDR3 protein: CASSEGQTQFF

D gene: TRBD2
J gene: TRBJ2-1
V gene: TRBV15
clone size: .
CDR3 DNA: TGTGCCACCCAGCGGGAAGTCTACAATGAGCAGTTCTTC
CDR3 protein: CATQREVYNEQFF

D gene: .
J gene: TRBJ2-1
V gene: TRBV9
clone size: .
CDR3 DNA: TGTGCCAGCAGCGTAGGTCTGGCGGCAGATAGCTCCTACAATGAGCAGTTCTTC
CDR3 protein: CASSVGLAADSSYNEQFF

D gene: .
J gene: TRBJ2-1
V gene: TRBV5-1
clone size: .
CDR3 DNA: TGCGCCAGCAGCGACCCGCTGGGAGAACGGCAGTTCTTC
CDR3 protein: CASSDPLGERQFF

D gene: TRBD1
J gene: TRBJ1-1
V gene: TRBV5-4
clone size: .
CDR3 DNA: TGTGCCAGCAGCCTACGGACAGGGGGGAGGGTTACTGAAGCTTTCTTT
CDR3 protein: CASSLRTGGRVTEAFF

D gene: TRBD1
J gene: TRBJ1-6
V gene: TRBV2
clone size: .
CDR3 DNA: TGTGCCAGCAGTGAAGGGGACAGGGGGCCTTATAATTCACCCCTCCACTTT
CDR3 protein: CASSEGDRGPYNSPLHF

D gene: .
J gene: TRBJ2-7
V gene: TRBV30
clone size: .
CDR3 DNA: TGTGCCTGGTGTCAGGACAGCTACGAGCAGTACTTC
CDR3 protein: CAWCQDSYEQYF

D gene: .
J gene: TRBJ2-7
V gene: TRBV7-3
clone size: once
CDR3 DNA: TGTGCCAGCAGCCTTCACAGCTACGAGCAGTACTTC
CDR3 protein: CASSLHSYEQYF

D gene: .
J gene: TRBJ1-2
V gene: TRBV7-9
clone size: few
CDR3 DNA: TGTGCCAGCAGCTTAACCGGAGTTCGGAAAACAGGGAATGGCTACACCTTC
CDR3 protein: CASSLTGVRKTGNGYTF

D gene: TRBD1
J gene: TRBJ2-3
V gene: TRBV4-2
clone size: .
CDR3 DNA: TGTGCCAGCAGGAGACAGGGGGCAGGGACGCAGTATTTT
CDR3 protein: CASRRQGAGTQYF

D gene: .
J gene: TRBJ1-4
V gene: TRBV28
clone size: .
CDR3 DNA: TGTGCCAGCTCAAGACGTGCGGCAACTAATGAAAAACTGTTTTTT
CDR3 protein: CASSRRAATNEKLFF

D gene: .
J gene: TRBJ1-5
V gene: TRBV9
clone size: .
CDR3 DNA: TGTGCCAGCAGCCCAGGGGACGGACAGCCCCAGCATTTT
CDR3 protein: CASSPGDGQPQHF

D gene: .
J gene: TRBJ2-5
V gene: TRBV7-9
clone size: .
CDR3 DNA: TGTGCCAGCAGCCCAGCGAGGGAGACCCAGTACTTC
CDR3 protein: CASSPARETQYF

D gene: .
J gene: TRBJ2-3
V gene: TRBV3-1/TRBV3-2
clone size: .
CDR3 DNA: TGTGCCAGCAGCCAAGGACTGAGGGATTATTTT
CDR3 protein: CASSQGLRDYF

D gene: TRBD1
J gene: TRBJ2-2
V gene: TRBV14
clone size: .
CDR3 DNA: TGTGCCAGCAGGAGGACAGGGAGCACCGGGGAGCTGTTTTTT
CDR3 protein: CASRRTGSTGELFF

D gene: TRBD1
J gene: TRBJ2-7
V gene: TRBV19
clone size: .
CDR3 DNA: TGTGCCAGTAGTAGGGGACAGAACGAGCAGTACTTC
CDR3 protein: CASSRGQNEQYF

D gene: .
J gene: TRBJ1-5
V gene: TRBV28
clone size: .
CDR3 DNA: TGTGCCAGCACTACCGGGGGAGGACAAGAGAATCAGCCCCAGCATTTT
CDR3 protein: CASTTGGGQENQPQHF

D gene: TRBD2
J gene: TRBJ2-1
V gene: TRBV18
clone size: .
CDR3 DNA: TGTGCCAGCTCACCACCTAGCGGGAGTAGGCATGAGCAGTTCTTC
CDR3 protein: CASSPPSGSRHEQFF

D gene: .
J gene: TRBJ1-2
V gene: TRBV5-1
clone size: .
CDR3 DNA: TGCGCCAGTGGAACCCCGGGGGATGCGTATGGCTACACCTTC
CDR3 protein: CASGTPGDAYGYTF

D gene: .
J gene: TRBJ1-5
V gene: TRBV5-1
clone size: few
CDR3 DNA: TGCGCCAGCAGCTTAGAAGGGGGGGCCCAGCCCCAGCATTTT
CDR3 protein: CASSLEGGAQPQHF

D gene: TRBD1
J gene: TRBJ1-6
V gene: TRBV7-2
clone size: .
CDR3 DNA: TGTGCCACCTCGGGACAGGGTTATAATTCACCCCTCCACTTT
CDR3 protein: CATSGQGYNSPLHF

D gene: TRBD1
J gene: TRBJ2-1
V gene: TRBV4-2
clone size: .
CDR3 DNA: TGTGCCAGCAGCCGACAAGGGACAGGAAACAATGAGCAGTTCTTC
CDR3 protein: CASSRQGTGNNEQFF

D gene: TRBD1
J gene: TRBJ2-2
V gene: TRBV27
clone size: .
CDR3 DNA: TGTGCCAGCAGTTTAAGGACAGGGGAAGGGAGGAATACCGGGGAGCTGTTTTTT
CDR3 protein: CASSLRTGEGRNTGELFF

D gene: .
J gene: TRBJ2-4
V gene: TRBV5-1
clone size: .
CDR3 DNA: TGCGCCAGCAGCTTGGACGCCCGACTAGCCAAAAACATTCAGTACTTC
CDR3 protein: CASSLDARLAKNIQYF

D gene: .
J gene: TRBJ1-1
V gene: TRBV14
clone size: .
CDR3 DNA: TGTGCCAGCAGCCAATCACTATATGGGGGCTTAGCTTTCTTT
CDR3 protein: CASSQSLYGGLAFF

D gene: .
J gene: TRBJ1-5
V gene: TRBV19
clone size: once
CDR3 DNA: TGTGCCAGTAGGGGGGGAGGCAATCAGCCCCAGCATTTT
CDR3 protein: CASRGGGNQPQHF